Below are 9 T cell receptor beta chains sequenced from a single sample in a study of blood T cells in healthy people across ages. A J-beta primer mix and a sample-barcoded 5' primer were used in a second PCR of roughly 7 to 12 cycles. TCRdb ran MiXCR on the 5' RACE reads and lists one entry per CDR3 protein. Of about 670,000 distinct CDR3 sequences listed, over 40% are singletons. Source material: blood. These receptors were taken from an elderly man in good health.

The chain links TRBV7-2 to TRBJ2-5; D unclear. Trimming stripped 1 base from V and 1 base from J, with 13 bases between. The CDR3 spans 16 residues. CDR1 is SGHTA and CDR2 is FQGNSA in the germline V gene. The CDR3 protein is CASSLGGGPGQETQYF. In nucleotides, the CDR3 is TGTGCCAGCAGCTTAGGGGGTGGTCCAGGCCAAGAGACCCAGTACTTC.

This clonotype was found many times. This may be a read error: a much more frequent sequence differs by one nucleotide. The CDR3 protein is CASSQDYSGQSEQYF. The CDR3 DNA reads TGCGCCAGCAGCCAAGACTACTCGGGACAGTCTGAGCAGTACTTC. This chain links TRBV4-3 with TRBJ2-5; 7 bases are shared with TRBD1. V lost 0 bases, J lost 11 bases, and 12 bases stayed unmatched. This CDR3 comprises 15 residues. Germline V gives CDR1 LGHNA, CDR2 YSLEER.

In nucleotides, the CDR3 is TGTGCCAGCCCCCTCGGGCGGGGGAGCTCCTACAATGAGCAGTTCTTC. It encodes CASPLGRGSSYNEQFF. This chain uses TRBV6-5 with TRBJ2-1; TRBD2 agrees at 7 bases. V lost 8 bases and J lost 0; bases outside the gene matches: 10. CDR3 length equals 16 residues. The germline V gene has CDR1 MNHEY and CDR2 SVGAGI.

This clonotype was observed at least ten times. V usage is TRBV29-1 and J usage is TRBJ2-7, with D possibly TRBD1 on 5 matching bases. V was trimmed by 4 bases and J by 1 base, leaving 11 bases between them. Germline lookup yields CDR1 SQVTM and CDR2 ANQGSEA. The CDR3 length is 13 residues. The CDR3 reads CSVVEQGSYEQYF. CDR3 sequence (DNA): TGCAGCGTTGTGGAGCAGGGATCCTACGAGCAGTACTTC.

This clonotype turned up a few times. The chain joins TRBV4-2 to TRBJ2-7; 9 positions match TRBD1. CDR3 length: 18 residues. CDR1 is LGHNA, CDR2 YNFKEQ, per germline. V was pared by 0 bases and J by 3 bases, with 12 bases of the junction left unmatched. The CDR3 DNA reads TGTGCCAGCAGCCAAGATTGGGGGGTCCGGACAGGGGTCTACGAGCAGTACTTC. Encoded protein: CASSQDWGVRTGVYEQYF.

This CDR3 is CSAAGQGLWEQFF. Here the CDR3 DNA reads TGCAGTGCTGCGGGACAGGGATTGTGGGAGCAGTTCTTC. V is TRBV20-1 and J is TRBJ2-1, with 9 bases aligning to TRBD1. The CDR3 totals 13 residues. Germline CDR1 DFQATT, CDR2 SNEGSKA (reference sequence). With 5 bases clipped from V and 10 bases from J, the junction kept 9 bases outside the gene matches.

This clonotype was observed a handful of times. V usage is TRBV7-2 and J usage is TRBJ2-6; D is unresolved. Looked up from germline, CDR1 is SGHTA and CDR2 is FQGNSA. The CDR3 is made up of 16 amino acids. V gave up 5 bases and J gave up 0 bases, with 11 bases separating them. CDR3 sequence: CASSRWVSSGANVLTF. CDR3 coding DNA: TGTGCCAGCAGCCGGTGGGTTAGCTCTGGGGCCAACGTCCTGACTTTC.

This clonotype was detected a few times. This chain joins TRBV7-2 and TRBJ1-5; D remains unclear. V shed 3 bases and J shed 2 bases, with 11 bases lying between them. The CDR3 has 15 amino acids. Germline CDR1 and CDR2: SGHTA and FQGNSA. CDR3 bases: TGTGCCAGCAGCTTGGGCCTGGGCGGCAATCAGCCCCAGCATTTT. It specifies CASSLGLGGNQPQHF.

The chain is built from TRBV7-2 and TRBJ2-2, with D unclear. This CDR3 comprises 12 residues. With 6 bases removed from V and 7 bases from J, the gap between germline ends came to 9 bases. Germline-derived CDR1 and CDR2 are SGHTA and FQGNSA. This CDR3 is CASSLRGGELFF. As DNA, the CDR3 is TGTGCCAGCAGTTTGAGAGGCGGGGAGCTGTTTTTT.